Each of the 19 T cell receptor beta chains below was sequenced from the same sample in a study of blood T cell repertoires in COVID-19. Measured with immunoSEQ multiplex PCR; TCRdb has only the in-frame clones, and not every one. This table holds more than 65,000 clones, 89% found once. Material: peripheral blood. The origin of the receptors is a man aged 50 to 59 with acute or convalescent COVID-19.

The chain employs TRBV24-1 and TRBJ2-5; D possibly corresponds to TRBD1 (5 bases). The ends were cut back, 3 bases at V and 12 bases at J, with 13 bases in the middle. This CDR3 has 12 amino acids. Per the germline V gene, CDR1 is KGHDR and CDR2 is SFDVKD. CDR3 DNA sequence: TGTGCCACCAGTGATGGTGCAGGGCAGGAGTACTTC. Translating it yields CATSDGAGQEYF.

The rearrangement joins TRBV30 to TRBJ1-5, with a weak D call TRBD1 (6 bases). Germline CDR1 GTSNPN, CDR2 SVGIG (reference sequence). This CDR3 has 15 amino acids. V lost 6 bases and J 2 bases, leaving 17 bases between the germline ends. The CDR3 reads CACQRGGGGNQPQHF. The CDR3 DNA reads TGTGCCTGCCAAAGGGGGGGAGGGGGCAATCAGCCCCAGCATTTT.

The J gene is TRBJ2-1, the V gene TRBV4-2; no definite D call. The V end lost 0 bases, the J end lost 3 bases, and 12 bases lay between the germline ends. The CDR3 length is 16 residues. The germline V gene encodes CDR1 LGHNA and CDR2 YNFKEQ. The CDR3 coding sequence is TGTGCCAGCAGCCAAGATCTCGCGGTGAGCTACAATGAGCAGTTCTTC. The encoded protein is CASSQDLAVSYNEQFF.

V and J are TRBV28 and TRBJ1-6; D might be TRBD1 (6 bases). Per germline, CDR1 MDHEN and CDR2 SYDVKM. The CDR3 runs 15 residues. The V and J ends lost 6 bases and 6 bases respectively, with 15 bases between them. CDR3 amino acids: CASSGATGVNSPLHF. For the CDR3, the DNA is TGTGCCAGCAGCGGCGCGACAGGCGTTAATTCACCCCTCCACTTT.

The chain recombines TRBV4-1 with TRBJ1-5, with D possibly TRBD1 on 5 matching bases. The CDR3 consists of 16 residues. The ends were cut back, 0 bases at V and 6 bases at J, with 15 bases in the middle. Per germline, CDR1 MGHRA and CDR2 YSYEKL. The CDR3 spells CASSQDIGRGSQPQHF. The CDR3 DNA sequence: TGCGCCAGCAGCCAAGATATTGGGAGGGGAAGTCAGCCCCAGCATTTT.

To note about this clone: The germline gene is not matched at one end of the junction; a read error may be the cause. The chain joins TRBV4-1 to TRBJ1-2, with D maybe TRBD1 (5 bases). The CDR3 has 15 residues. The germline CDR1 and CDR2 sequences are MGHRA and YSYEKL. The CDR3 region has the DNA TGCGCCAGCAGTCCAGACGAGCGACAGATTTATGGCTGCACCTTC. It is translated as CASSPDERQIYGCTF.

The chain is built from TRBV6-5 and TRBJ1-5; D is possibly TRBD1 (5 bases). This CDR3 comprises 15 residues. CDR1 and CDR2 from the germline V gene are MNHEY and SVGAGI. V shed 7 bases and J shed 2 bases, with 15 bases lying between them. The CDR3 DNA sequence: TGTGCCAGCATCGCAGGGTTGTATGGCAATCAGCCCCAGCATTTT. This translates into CASIAGLYGNQPQHF.

The V call is TRBV18, the J call TRBJ1-6, with D uncertain. The V end was cut by 2 bases, the J end by 5 bases, with 7 bases between. The CDR3 loop spans 14 amino acids. CDR1 and CDR2 (germline): KGHSH, LQKENI. The CDR3 DNA follows: TGTGCCAGCTCACCAGGGCCTGATAATTCACCCCTCCACTTT. It yields the protein CASSPGPDNSPLHF.

This clone was observed a handful of times. The chain couples TRBV5-5 to TRBJ1-2; no clear D gene. V lost 7 bases and J lost 5, with 12 bases in between. This CDR3 has 12 residues. The germline gives CDR1 SGHKS, CDR2 YYEKEE (reference sequence). Here the CDR3 DNA reads TGTGCCAGCGCTCCAGGTGGATATGGCTACACCTTC. This sequence encodes CASAPGGYGYTF.

The V and J genes are TRBV5-1 and TRBJ1-4, with unresolved D. V was clipped by 4 bases and J by 6 bases, with 13 bases between them. Germline V gene sequence: CDR1 SGHRS, CDR2 YFSETQ. CDR3 length: 14 residues. The CDR3: CASSPLMRDEKLFF. In nucleotides, the CDR3 is TGCGCCAGCAGCCCATTGATGAGGGATGAAAAACTGTTTTTT.

The J gene is TRBJ2-3, the V gene TRBV5-1; 10 bases line up with TRBD2. This CDR3 has 14 amino acids. With V trimmed by 6 bases and J by 2 bases, 3 bases remained unmatched. From germline, CDR1 is SGHRS and CDR2 YFSETQ. CDR3 protein: CASNLAGATDTQYF. For the CDR3, the DNA is TGCGCCAGCAATCTAGCGGGGGCCACAGATACGCAGTATTTT.

The chain combines TRBV18 with TRBJ2-7, with D tentatively TRBD2 (7 bases). V was pared by 3 bases and J by 5 bases, with 23 bases between. Germline CDR1 is KGHSH and CDR2 is LQKENI. This CDR3 region has 17 residues. The DNA of the CDR3 is TGTGCCAGCTCACCCCCGGTGTTACTCGGGGGGCCCAACGAGCAGTACTTC. It encodes CASSPPVLLGGPNEQYF.

CDR3 in DNA: TGTGCCAGCAGTGCCGGTCGCGGGACAGGGCTCGGGAAGAGGTACAATGAGCAGTTCTTC. This sequence encodes CASSAGRGTGLGKRYNEQFF. The chain links TRBV2 to TRBJ2-1, with 9 bases identical to TRBD1. CDR1 is SNHLY, CDR2 FYNNEI, per germline. With V trimmed by 4 bases and J by 4 bases, 20 bases remained unmatched. This CDR3 contains 20 residues.

The chain is built from TRBV7-2 and TRBJ2-2; the D is unclear. Trimming cost V 0 bases and J 6 bases, with 14 bases left between them. The CDR3 runs to 16 residues. Germline V gives CDR1 SGHTA, CDR2 FQGNSA. The CDR3 spells CASSLAPPRVPGELFF. The CDR3 DNA reads as TGTGCCAGCAGCTTAGCCCCGCCTCGGGTTCCCGGGGAGCTGTTTTTT.

The rearrangement joins TRBV19 to TRBJ1-2, with 7 nucleotides matching TRBD1. The CDR3 spans 17 residues. In germline, CDR1 is LNHDA, CDR2 SQIVND (reference sequence). After removal of 9 bases from V and 4 bases from J, the junction contained 20 bases not matched to a gene. The DNA for the CDR3 is TGTGCCAGCAGACCCCGAACCCTGAACAGGGGAGGCTATGGCTACACCTTC. Translated: CASRPRTLNRGGYGYTF.

The chain joins TRBV28 to TRBJ1-4; tentative D call: TRBD1 (5 bases). Germline values: CDR1 MDHEN, CDR2 SYDVKM. V gave up 3 bases and J gave up 8 bases, with 7 bases separating them. This CDR3 has 12 amino acids. CDR3 sequence: CASSLKGEKLFF. CDR3 DNA: TGTGCCAGCAGTTTGAAGGGGGAAAAACTGTTTTTT.

V gene TRBV5-1 combines with J gene TRBJ2-5, with a tentative D call TRBD1 (7 bases). The CDR3 loop spans 15 amino acids. V lost 0 bases and J 1 base, leaving 10 bases between the germline ends. Germline V gene lookup returns CDR1 SGHRS and CDR2 YFSETQ. The CDR3 nucleotides are TGCGCCAGCAGCTTGGCCCAGGGGGGCCAAGAGACCCAGTACTTC. It translates to CASSLAQGGQETQYF.

The J gene is TRBJ2-1, the V gene TRBV3-1 (or the pseudogene TRBV3-2); 10 bases agree with TRBD2. The CDR3 loop spans 16 amino acids. Germline V gene sequence: CDR1 LGHDT, CDR2 YNNKEL (reference sequence). V was clipped by 0 bases and J by 8 bases; unmatched bases: 7. The CDR3 loop is CASSQEASGGGHEQFF. The CDR3 DNA reads as TGTGCCAGCAGCCAAGAGGCTAGCGGGGGTGGACATGAGCAGTTCTTC.

The chain is built from TRBV20-1 and TRBJ1-3; weak D call: TRBD1 (5 bases). CDR1 and CDR2 from the germline V gene are DFQATT and SNEGSKA (reference sequence). Deletions cut 3 bases from V and 3 bases from J, with 12 bases between. CDR3 length: 14 amino acids. CDR3 coding DNA: TGCAGTGCTAGTGCTCGGAGGGGTGGAAACACCATATATTTT. Protein sequence: CSASARRGGNTIYF.